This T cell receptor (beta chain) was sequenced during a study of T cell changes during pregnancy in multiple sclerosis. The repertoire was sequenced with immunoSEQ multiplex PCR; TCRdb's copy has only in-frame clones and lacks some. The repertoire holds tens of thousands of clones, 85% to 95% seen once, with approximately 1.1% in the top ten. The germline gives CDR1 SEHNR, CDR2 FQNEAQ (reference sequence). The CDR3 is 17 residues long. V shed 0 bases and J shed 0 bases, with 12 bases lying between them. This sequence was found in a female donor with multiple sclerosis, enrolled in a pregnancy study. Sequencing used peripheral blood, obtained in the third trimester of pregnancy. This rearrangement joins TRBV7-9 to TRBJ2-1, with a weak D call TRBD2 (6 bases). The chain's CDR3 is CASSLAGTSSSYNEQFF. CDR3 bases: TGTGCCAGCAGCTTAGCGGGGACTTCGAGCTCCTACAATGAGCAGTTCTTC.